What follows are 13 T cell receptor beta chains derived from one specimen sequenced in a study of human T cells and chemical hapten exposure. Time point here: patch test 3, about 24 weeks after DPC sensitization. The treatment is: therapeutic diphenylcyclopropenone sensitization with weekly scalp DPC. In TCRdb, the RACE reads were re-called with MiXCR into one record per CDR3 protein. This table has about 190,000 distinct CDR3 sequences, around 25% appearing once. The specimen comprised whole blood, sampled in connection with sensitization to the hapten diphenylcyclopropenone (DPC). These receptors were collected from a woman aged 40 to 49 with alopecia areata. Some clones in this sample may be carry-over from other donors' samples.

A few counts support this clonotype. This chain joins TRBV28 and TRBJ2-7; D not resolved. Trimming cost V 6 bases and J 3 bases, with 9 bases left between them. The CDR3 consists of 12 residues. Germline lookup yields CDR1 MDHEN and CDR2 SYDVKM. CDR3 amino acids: CASSSPGYEQYF. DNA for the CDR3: TGTGCCAGCAGCTCCCCAGGCTACGAGCAGTACTTC.

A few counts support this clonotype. The DNA for the CDR3 is TGTGCCAGCAGTTTATTGGGGACTAGCGGGAGGTATGAGCAGTTCTTC. Its translation: CASSLLGTSGRYEQFF. The V gene is TRBV27, the J gene TRBJ2-1; 15 positions match TRBD2. The germline gives CDR1 MNHEY, CDR2 SMNVEV (reference sequence). The CDR3 is 16 amino acids. V trimming: 1 base; J trimming: 8 bases; junction bases outside the gene matches: 3.

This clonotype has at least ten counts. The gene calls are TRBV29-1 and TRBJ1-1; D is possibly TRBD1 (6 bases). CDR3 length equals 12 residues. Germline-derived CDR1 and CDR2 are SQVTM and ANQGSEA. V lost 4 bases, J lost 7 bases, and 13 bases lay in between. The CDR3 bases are TGCAGCGTTGCCGGGGGCCCAAATGAAGCTTTCTTT. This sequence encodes CSVAGGPNEAFF.

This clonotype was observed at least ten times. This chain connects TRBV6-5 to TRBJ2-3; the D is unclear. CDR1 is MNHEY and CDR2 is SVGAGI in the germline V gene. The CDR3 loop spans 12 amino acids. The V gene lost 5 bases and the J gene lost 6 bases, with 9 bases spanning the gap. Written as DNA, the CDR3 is TGTGCCAGCAGTCCTCCCGGGGATACGCAGTATTTT. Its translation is CASSPPGDTQYF.

CDR3 DNA sequence: TGCAGTGCTAGACCCGACAATGAGCAGTTCTTC. This gives the protein CSARPDNEQFF. The chain links TRBV20-1 to TRBJ2-1; the D is unclear. The V end lost 2 bases, the J end lost 5 bases, and 4 bases lay between the germline ends. There are 11 residues in the CDR3. Germline CDR1 is DFQATT and CDR2 is SNEGSKA (reference sequence).

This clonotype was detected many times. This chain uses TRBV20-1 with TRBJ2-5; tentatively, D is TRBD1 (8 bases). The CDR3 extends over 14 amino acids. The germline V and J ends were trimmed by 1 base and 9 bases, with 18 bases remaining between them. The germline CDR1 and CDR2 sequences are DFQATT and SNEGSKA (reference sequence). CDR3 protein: CSARGGGQARAQYF. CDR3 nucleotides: TGCAGTGCTAGAGGGGGGGGACAGGCTCGGGCCCAGTACTTC.

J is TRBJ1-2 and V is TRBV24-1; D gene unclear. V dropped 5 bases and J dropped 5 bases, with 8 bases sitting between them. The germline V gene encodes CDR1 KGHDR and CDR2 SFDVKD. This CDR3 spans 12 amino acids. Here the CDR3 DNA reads TGTGCCACCAGTGGACGAACGTATGGCTACACCTTC. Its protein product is CATSGRTYGYTF.

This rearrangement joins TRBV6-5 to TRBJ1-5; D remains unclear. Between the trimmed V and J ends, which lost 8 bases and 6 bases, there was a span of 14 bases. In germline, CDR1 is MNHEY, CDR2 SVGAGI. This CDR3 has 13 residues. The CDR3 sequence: CASAVQWGQPQHF. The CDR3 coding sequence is TGTGCCAGCGCCGTCCAATGGGGTCAGCCCCAGCATTTT.

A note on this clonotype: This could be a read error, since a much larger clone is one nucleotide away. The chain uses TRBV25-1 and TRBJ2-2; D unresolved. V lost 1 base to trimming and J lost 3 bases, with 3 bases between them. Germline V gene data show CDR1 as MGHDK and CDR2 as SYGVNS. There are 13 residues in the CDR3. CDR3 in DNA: TGTGCCAGCAGTGAATCCTACACCGGGGAGCTGTTTTTT. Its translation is CASSESYTGELFF.

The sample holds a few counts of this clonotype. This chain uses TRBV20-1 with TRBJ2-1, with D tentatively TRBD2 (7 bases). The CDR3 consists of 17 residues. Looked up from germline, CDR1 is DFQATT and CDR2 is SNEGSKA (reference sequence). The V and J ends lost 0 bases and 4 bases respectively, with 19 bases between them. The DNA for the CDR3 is TGCAGTGCTAGAGATCCAGGGGTGCAGCGGGGTTACAATGAGCAGTTCTTC. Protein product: CSARDPGVQRGYNEQFF.

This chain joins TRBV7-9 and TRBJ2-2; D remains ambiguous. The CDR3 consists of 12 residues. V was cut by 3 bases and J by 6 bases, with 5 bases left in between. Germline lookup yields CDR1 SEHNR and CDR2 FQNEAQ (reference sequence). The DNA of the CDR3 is TGTGCCAGCAGCTTCTTTCCCGGGGAGCTGTTTTTT. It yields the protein CASSFFPGELFF.

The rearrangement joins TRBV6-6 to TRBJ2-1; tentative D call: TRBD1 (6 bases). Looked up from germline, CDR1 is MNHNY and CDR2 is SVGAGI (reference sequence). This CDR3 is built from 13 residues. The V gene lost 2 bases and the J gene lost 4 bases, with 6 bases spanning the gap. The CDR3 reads CASSYGQYNEQFF. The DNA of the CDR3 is TGTGCCAGCAGTTACGGACAGTACAATGAGCAGTTCTTC.

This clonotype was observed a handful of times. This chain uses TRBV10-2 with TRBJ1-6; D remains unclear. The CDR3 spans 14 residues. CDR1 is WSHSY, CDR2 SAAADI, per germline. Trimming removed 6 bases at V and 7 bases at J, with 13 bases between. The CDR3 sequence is CASRSGRENSPLHF. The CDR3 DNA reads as TGCGCCAGCAGGTCCGGGAGGGAAAATTCACCCCTCCACTTT.